Listed below are T cell receptor beta chains from one sample, sequenced in a study of cytomegalovirus exposure and HLA in healthy donors. Clones were read by immunoSEQ multiplex PCR, and TCRdb kept only the in-frame ones, dropping some. In the table there are some 98,000 clones, around a tenth of which are singletons. Specimen: PBMCs. These receptors came from a middle-aged man in good health and CMV-seropositive. Both conserved end residues are part of each CDR3. Each record gives: V gene, J gene, D gene, clone size, CDR3 length, CDR3 DNA, CDR3 protein. D genes are given only for firm matches. Size is omitted from some rows. Given values are once, few, many or a class for expanded clones.

v_gene: TRBV10-3
j_gene: TRBJ1-5
d_gene: NA
abundance: few
len: 14
CDR3nt: TGTGCCATCAGTGAGGGGGACACAACTCAGCCCCAGCATTTT
CDR3aa: CAISEGDTTQPQHF

v_gene: TRBV29-1
j_gene: TRBJ2-1
d_gene: TRBD1
abundance: few
len: 12
CDR3nt: TGCAGCGTTACAGGGGGAAGTAGTGAGCAGTTCTTC
CDR3aa: CSVTGGSSEQFF

v_gene: TRBV29-1
j_gene: TRBJ1-1
d_gene: TRBD1
abundance: few
len: 14
CDR3nt: TGCAGCGTTTTGGGACAGATAAGGGACACTGAAGCTTTCTTT
CDR3aa: CSVLGQIRDTEAFF

v_gene: TRBV30
j_gene: TRBJ2-1
d_gene: TRBD2
abundance: NA
len: 17
CDR3nt: TGTGCCTGGACCCAGGCAGCGGGACTGAGCTCCTACAATGAGCAGTTCTTC
CDR3aa: CAWTQAAGLSSYNEQFF

v_gene: TRBV6-1
j_gene: TRBJ1-5
d_gene: NA
abundance: few
len: 13
CDR3nt: TGTGCCAGCAGCAGGGGTGGCAATCAGCCCCAGCATTTT
CDR3aa: CASSRGGNQPQHF

v_gene: TRBV19
j_gene: TRBJ1-3
d_gene: TRBD1
abundance: NA
len: 15
CDR3nt: TGTGCCAGTAGGATGGACAGGGGTGGTGGAAACACCATATATTTT
CDR3aa: CASRMDRGGGNTIYF

v_gene: TRBV5-8
j_gene: TRBJ2-1
d_gene: TRBD2
abundance: NA
len: 16
CDR3nt: TGTGCCAGCAGCTCCGGGACTAGCGGGAAGTACAATGAGCAGTTCTTC
CDR3aa: CASSSGTSGKYNEQFF

v_gene: TRBV5-8
j_gene: TRBJ2-7
d_gene: TRBD2
abundance: few
len: 16
CDR3nt: TGTGCCAGCAGCTTTGGGAACCGAGCGGGGACCTACGAGCAGTACTTC
CDR3aa: CASSFGNRAGTYEQYF

v_gene: TRBV2
j_gene: TRBJ2-7
d_gene: TRBD2
abundance: NA
len: 15
CDR3nt: TGTGCCAGCAATGGACTAGCCGAAAGCTCCTACGAGCAGTACTTC
CDR3aa: CASNGLAESSYEQYF

v_gene: TRBV5-1
j_gene: TRBJ2-3
d_gene: TRBD2
abundance: NA
len: 15
CDR3nt: TGCGCCAGCACCCCTAGCGGGAGGGGCTCAGATACGCAGTATTTT
CDR3aa: CASTPSGRGSDTQYF